The T cell receptor beta chain described here comes from a study of cytomegalovirus exposure and HLA in healthy donors. Study-wide findings and caveats: Later analysis identified 16,951 TCR beta sequences associated with HLA alleles, using a false discovery rate threshold of 0.05. In vitro work confirmed that a few CMV-associated chains recognize CMV antigens. TCR beta chains numbering more than 150 were designated cytomegalovirus-associated.

PCR primers comprised 60 Vbeta and 13 Jbeta primers. The data were produced by immunoSEQ multiplex PCR, yet TCRdb's version contains in-frame clones alone and is incomplete. The repertoire consists of 90,000 to 120,000 clones, with around 80% occurring once and the leading ten covering about 4.2%. Note on this clone: Antigen unknown.

Trimming stripped 2 bases from V and 10 bases from J, with 18 bases between. Germline CDR1 and CDR2: SGHDT and YYEEEE. The CDR3 is 14 residues long. The receptor was derived from a woman in her forties or fifties in good health and CMV-seropositive. The material sequenced was PBMCs. V usage is TRBV5-6 and J usage is TRBJ2-5; possible D gene TRBD1, 6 bases. CDR3 loop: CASSLEWAGDNQYF. Written as DNA, the CDR3 is TGTGCCAGCAGCTTAGAGTGGGCAGGGGATAACCAGTACTTC.